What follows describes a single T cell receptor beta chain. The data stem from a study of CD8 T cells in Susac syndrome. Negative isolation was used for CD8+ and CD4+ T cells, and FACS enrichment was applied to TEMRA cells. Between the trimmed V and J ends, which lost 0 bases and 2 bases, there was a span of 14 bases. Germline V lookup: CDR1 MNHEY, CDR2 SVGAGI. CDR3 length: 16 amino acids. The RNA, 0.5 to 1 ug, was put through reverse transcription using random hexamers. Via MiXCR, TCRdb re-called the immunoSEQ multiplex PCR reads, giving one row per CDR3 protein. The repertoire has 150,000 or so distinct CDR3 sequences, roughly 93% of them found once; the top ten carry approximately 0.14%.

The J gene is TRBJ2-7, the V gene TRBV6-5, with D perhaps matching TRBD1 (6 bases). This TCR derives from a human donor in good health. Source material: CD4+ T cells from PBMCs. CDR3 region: CASSYSAQGSTYEQYF. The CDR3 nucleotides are TGTGCCAGCAGTTACTCAGCGCAGGGGAGTACCTACGAGCAGTACTTC.